Listed below are T cell receptor beta chains from one sample, sequenced in a study of cytomegalovirus exposure and HLA in healthy donors. Sequencing used immunoSEQ multiplex PCR; TCRdb keeps in-frame clones, though not all of them. The table shows some 120,000 clones, with roughly four fifths occurring only once. Source material: PBMCs. These receptors all stem from a woman under 30 in good health and CMV-seronegative. Each CDR3 is given with its conserved first and last residue. A D gene is named only where the DNA matches it firmly. Some rows mark clone size as missing; the rest say once, few, many or name a class of expanded clone.

j_gene,d_gene,v_gene,abundance,CDR3aa,CDR3nt
TRBJ2-7,NA,TRBV6-5,few,CASSYSAGLFEQYF,TGTGCCAGCAGTTACTCGGCAGGCCTTTTCGAGCAGTACTTC
TRBJ1-1,NA,TRBV9,NA,CASSVGVSGMEAFF,TGTGCCAGCAGCGTAGGGGTTTCAGGGATGGAGGCTTTCTTT
TRBJ1-3,NA,TRBV14,NA,CASSQRQDSDRNTIYF,TGTGCCAGCAGCCAACGACAGGACAGTGATCGAAACACCATATATTTT
TRBJ2-3,NA,TRBV2,NA,CASTLLWAQGRTDTQYF,TGTGCCAGCACCCTACTCTGGGCCCAGGGAAGGACAGATACGCAGTATTTT
TRBJ2-6,NA,TRBV2,NA,CASRGDSTSGANVLTF,TGTGCCAGCCGGGGAGATTCAACCTCTGGGGCCAACGTCCTGACTTTC
TRBJ1-1,TRBD1,TRBV30,few,CACTGDTEAFF,TGTGCCTGCACAGGGGACACTGAAGCTTTCTTT
TRBJ2-5,NA,TRBV7-9,NA,CASSSRTGGFLETQYF,NA
TRBJ1-5,TRBD1,TRBV5-1,few,CASRAGTGLNQPQHF,TGCGCCAGCAGGGCCGGGACAGGGCTCAATCAGCCCCAGCATTTT
TRBJ1-3,TRBD1,TRBV5-8,few,CASSLQGGNTIYF,TGTGCCAGCAGCTTACAGGGGGGAAACACCATATATTTT
TRBJ1-3,NA,TRBV30,NA,CAWRPPTGYGTIYF,TGTGCCTGGAGGCCTCCAACGGGGTATGGCACCATATATTTT
TRBJ2-6,NA,TRBV27,NA,CASSSMFWESGANVLTF,TGTGCCAGCAGTTCGATGTTTTGGGAGTCTGGGGCCAACGTCCTGACTTTC
TRBJ2-7,NA,TRBV7-9,NA,CASSLGQDPSYEQYF,TGTGCCAGCAGCTTAGGACAGGATCCCTCCTACGAGCAGTACTTC
TRBJ1-1,NA,TRBV5-6,NA,CASSPQGRTNTEAFF,TGTGCCAGCAGCCCCCAGGGGCGGACTAACACTGAAGCTTTCTTT
TRBJ1-1,NA,TRBV15,NA,CATSRDNRDEAFF,TGTGCCACCAGCAGAGATAACCGGGATGAAGCTTTCTTT
TRBJ2-1,TRBD1,TRBV5-1,NA,CAGRLGTGPYNEQFF,TGCGCCGGCAGACTCGGGACAGGACCCTACAATGAGCAGTTCTTC
TRBJ2-2,NA,TRBV7-6,NA,CASMRVATPNTGELFF,TGTGCCAGCATGAGGGTGGCAACTCCGAACACCGGGGAGCTGTTTTTT
TRBJ1-6,NA,TRBV6-1,NA,CASSESDIWNPYNSPLHF,TGTGCCAGCAGTGAATCCGACATCTGGAATCCCTATAATTCACCCCTCCACTTT
TRBJ2-5,NA,TRBV5-6,NA,CASGLGGQETQYF,TGTGCCAGCGGTCTTGGGGGGCAAGAGACCCAGTACTTC
TRBJ2-3,NA,TRBV2,NA,CASSAAGTDTQYF,TGTGCCAGCAGTGCCGCGGGGACAGATACGCAGTATTTT
TRBJ2-3,TRBD2,TRBV2,NA,CASSDGGVADTQYF,TGTGCCAGCAGTGACGGGGGGGTGGCAGATACGCAGTATTTT
TRBJ1-5,NA,TRBV5-5,few,CASSLEIGRAWNQPQHF,TGTGCCAGCAGCTTGGAAATCGGCAGGGCATGGAATCAGCCCCAGCATTTT
TRBJ2-1,TRBD2,TRBV28,NA,CASLPGLGINEQFF,TGTGCCAGCCTTCCGGGACTAGGGATTAATGAGCAGTTCTTC